Listed here are 18 T cell receptor beta chains from one sample, sequenced in a study of blood T cell repertoires in COVID-19. Clones were sequenced by immunoSEQ multiplex PCR, and TCRdb holds only the in-frame ones, with some missing. Of hundreds of thousands of clones listed, about 80% are singletons. Sequencing input: peripheral blood. These TCRs come from a woman aged 80 or older with acute or convalescent COVID-19.

This chain uses TRBV7-9 with TRBJ2-1; 7 nucleotides align to TRBD2. The germline gives CDR1 SEHNR, CDR2 FQNEAQ (reference sequence). V lost 5 bases, J lost 2 bases, and 6 bases stayed unmatched. CDR3 size: 15 residues. The CDR3 here is CASSVRDYPYNEQFF. CDR3 nucleotides: TGTGCCAGCAGCGTCCGGGACTACCCCTACAATGAGCAGTTCTTC. Based on the CDR3 plus reference TRBV7-9 and TRBJ2-1, the full variable domain is DTGVSQNPRHKITKRGQNVTFRCDPISEHNRLYWYRQTLGQGPEFLTYFQNEAQLEKSRLLSDRFSAERPKGSFSTLEIQRTEQGDSAMYLCASSVRDYPYNEQFFGPGTRLTVL.

The V gene is TRBV9, the J gene TRBJ2-1, with 10 bases matching TRBD2. The length of the CDR3 is 16 residues. Germline V gene data show CDR1 as SGDLS and CDR2 as YYNGEE. V was pared by 0 bases and J by 2 bases, with 2 bases of the junction left unmatched. CDR3 nucleotides: TGTGCCAGCAGCGTAGCGGGGACTAGCGCCTACAATGAGCAGTTCTTC. Encoded protein: CASSVAGTSAYNEQFF.

The chain links TRBV4-1 to TRBJ1-5, with 8 bases identical to TRBD1. This CDR3 spans 15 amino acids. J lost 3 bases, V lost 4 bases, and 5 bases had no gene match. Germline loops: CDR1 MGHRA, CDR2 YSYEKL. The CDR3 bases are TGCGCCAGCAGCCTCGGGACAGGAAACAATCAGCCCCAGCATTTT. Its translation is CASSLGTGNNQPQHF.

This sequence joins TRBV2 and TRBJ2-5, with 8 bases identical to TRBD2. The CDR3 totals 16 residues. Looked up from germline, CDR1 is SNHLY and CDR2 is FYNNEI. Trimming cost V 6 bases and J 5 bases; bases outside gene matches: 14. CDR3 DNA sequence: TGTGCCAGCAGCAGGGACTTAGCGGGATTGGGGGAGACCCAGTACTTC. Its protein product is CASSRDLAGLGETQYF.

V and J are TRBV19 and TRBJ2-4; possible D gene TRBD2, 5 bases. The CDR3 spans 15 residues. Trimming shortened V by 5 bases and J by 1 base, and 12 bases separated the two germline ends. The germline CDR1 and CDR2 sequences are LNHDA and SQIVND (reference sequence). CDR3: CASSSAGVAKNIQYF. The CDR3 coding sequence is TGTGCCAGTAGTTCGGCCGGGGTCGCCAAAAACATTCAGTACTTC. The full variable domain, in which reference TRBV19 and TRBJ2-4 provide the parts outside the CDR3, is DGGITQSPKYLFRKEGQNVTLSCEQNLNHDAMYWYRQDPGQGLRLIYYSQIVNDFQKGDIAEGYSVSREKKESFPLTVTSAQKNPTAFYLCASSSAGVAKNIQYFGAGTRLSVL.

This clone was counted a few times. The chain recombines TRBV5-1 with TRBJ2-7; TRBD2 matches 8 bases. The CDR3 consists of 14 residues. The germline V gene has CDR1 SGHRS and CDR2 YFSETQ. With 4 bases clipped from V and 0 bases from J, the junction kept 3 bases outside the gene matches. The CDR3 loop is CASSVAGLSYEQYF. In nucleotides, the CDR3 is TGCGCCAGCAGCGTAGCGGGGCTCTCCTACGAGCAGTACTTC.

The gene calls are TRBV5-1 and TRBJ1-2, with a weak D call TRBD1 (5 bases). Germline CDR1 is SGHRS and CDR2 is YFSETQ. V was trimmed by 1 base and J by 4 bases, leaving 14 bases between them. This CDR3 has 15 amino acids. The CDR3 bases are TGCGCCAGCAGCTTGAGTAGCCAGGGTGGCTATGGCTACACCTTC. Its protein is CASSLSSQGGYGYTF.

The V gene is TRBV2, the J gene TRBJ2-5, with 7 bases that match TRBD1. Per germline, CDR1 SNHLY and CDR2 FYNNEI. The CDR3 contains 15 residues. J lost 5 bases, V lost 1 base, and 7 bases had no gene match. For the CDR3, the DNA is TGTGCCAGCAGTGAAGGGGGGCAGGGGGTTGAGACCCAGTACTTC. Protein: CASSEGGQGVETQYF.

A few counts support this clone. CDR3 sequence: CASSPGGGGSSYEQYF. Here the CDR3 DNA reads TGCGCCAGCAGCCCCGGAGGCGGCGGATCTTCCTACGAGCAGTACTTC. The chain combines TRBV5-1 with TRBJ2-7; possibly TRBD2 for D (5 bases). CDR3 length: 16 residues. Germline V gene sequence: CDR1 SGHRS, CDR2 YFSETQ. The ends were cut back, 4 bases at V and 1 base at J, with 18 bases in the middle.

The CDR3 loop reads CTSSQEGTSGRFGTDTQYF. CDR3 sequence (DNA): TGCACCAGCAGCCAAGAAGGGACTAGCGGGAGGTTCGGCACAGATACGCAGTATTTT. The rearrangement uses TRBV1 and TRBJ2-3; the D call TRBD2 from the table was never checked on the DNA. TRBV1 is reported as a pseudogene. The CDR3 extends over 19 amino acids.

The V and J genes are TRBV20-1 and TRBJ2-1, with D perhaps matching TRBD1 (5 bases). From germline, CDR1 is DFQATT and CDR2 SNEGSKA (reference sequence). V shed 1 base and J shed 10 bases, with 8 bases lying between them. CDR3 size: 11 residues. CDR3 region: CSARASGEQFF. In nucleotides, the CDR3 is TGCAGTGCTAGAGCTTCAGGGGAGCAGTTCTTC.

This clone came up once. The V and J genes are TRBV6-2 or TRBV6-3 and TRBJ1-5; 10 positions match TRBD1. Germline lookup yields CDR1 MNHEY and CDR2 SVGEGT. The CDR3 is made up of 19 amino acids. Germline trimming cut 0 bases from V and 0 bases from J; bases unmatched to any gene: 8. Written as DNA, the CDR3 is TGTGCCAGCAGTTACTCCGGACAGGGGGGACCCTATAGCAATCAGCCCCAGCATTTT. As protein: CASSYSGQGGPYSNQPQHF.

The chain couples TRBV2 to TRBJ1-5; no clear D. From germline, CDR1 is SNHLY and CDR2 FYNNEI. This CDR3 is 13 amino acids long. V lost 7 bases and J lost 2, with 9 bases in between. The CDR3 nucleotides are TGTGCCAGCACGGGTGACGGCAATCAGCCCCAGCATTTT. The encoded protein is CASTGDGNQPQHF.

This chain links TRBV5-1 with TRBJ1-1; TRBD1 agrees at 7 bases. V was clipped by 4 bases and J by 6 bases; unmatched bases: 6. CDR1 SGHRS and CDR2 YFSETQ come from the germline V gene. This CDR3 comprises 13 residues. The CDR3 region is CASSQQGVPEAFF. In nucleotides, the CDR3 is TGCGCCAGCAGCCAGCAGGGGGTGCCTGAAGCTTTCTTT.

The chain links TRBV5-1 to TRBJ2-1, with TRBD1 matching 9 bases. Looked up from germline, CDR1 is SGHRS and CDR2 is YFSETQ. The CDR3 covers 15 residues. The V segment lost 0 bases and the J segment 4 bases; nucleotides outside the gene matches: 2. The DNA for the CDR3 is TGCGCCAGCAGCTTGGTACAGGGGGCATACAATGAGCAGTTCTTC. Its translation: CASSLVQGAYNEQFF.

The chain links TRBV5-8 to TRBJ1-5, with a weak D call TRBD1 (6 bases). Trimming took off 3 bases at V and 0 bases at J, with 16 bases between the two ends. CDR3 length equals 17 residues. Looked up from germline, CDR1 is SGHTS and CDR2 is YDEGEE. The CDR3 DNA is TGTGCCAGCAGCTCAACTGGGACACTCTATAGCAATCAGCCCCAGCATTTT. This gives the protein CASSSTGTLYSNQPQHF.

The chain recombines TRBV6-5 with TRBJ2-5; the D gene is possibly TRBD2 (6 bases). The CDR3 length is 15 residues. V lost 4 bases, J lost 5 bases, and 17 bases lay in between. Germline values: CDR1 MNHEY, CDR2 SVGAGI. CDR3 DNA: TGTGCCAGCAGTTCGATGAGGGCGGGATATGAGACCCAGTACTTC. Translated: CASSSMRAGYETQYF.

The genes are TRBV28 and TRBJ1-6, with TRBD1 as a possible D gene (6 bases). The V and J ends lost 2 bases and 6 bases respectively, with 14 bases between them. From germline, CDR1 is MDHEN and CDR2 SYDVKM. The CDR3 covers 16 residues. CDR3 sequence: CASSLIPDSSNSPLHF. The CDR3 DNA is TGTGCCAGCAGTTTAATTCCGGACAGTAGTAATTCACCCCTCCACTTT.